This T cell receptor beta chain was identified in a study of CD8 T cells in ankylosing spondylitis. Study conclusions and caveats: Ankylosing spondylitis blood appeared to carry a characteristic TCR beta motif of roughly eight highly homologous variants. Significant enrichment of disease-linked clones was reportedly seen in matched ankylosing spondylitis synovial fluid. CD8+ disease-linked clones were present at relatively low frequencies in blood.

Quantitative molecular-barcoded 5'-RACE generated the TCR beta libraries. TCRdb independently ran MiXCR on the 5' RACE reads; one entry per CDR3 protein. This sample has about 130,000 distinct CDR3 sequences, with around 9% found just once. Worth noting for this clonotype: The antigen is unknown.

From germline, CDR1 is SGHTA and CDR2 FQGNSA. V lost 3 bases and J 0 bases, leaving 11 bases between the germline ends. The CDR3 is 16 amino acids. This sequence joins TRBV7-2 and TRBJ2-2; tentatively, D is TRBD2 (5 bases). What was sequenced was blood, either unsorted or a sorted T cell fraction (not recorded which). The receptor was isolated from a male donor with ankylosing spondylitis or in good health (not recorded which). CDR3 sequence: CASSFGVTANTGELFF. CDR3 nucleotide sequence: TGTGCCAGCAGCTTCGGGGTAACGGCGAACACCGGGGAGCTGTTTTTT. The full variable domain, completed using reference TRBV7-2 and TRBJ2-2, is GAGVSQSPSNKVTEKGKDVELRCDPISGHTALYWYRQSLGQGLEFLIYFQGNSAPDKSGLPSDRFSAERTGGSVSTLTIQRTQQEDSAVYLCASSFGVTANTGELFFGEGSRLTVL.